This T cell receptor (beta chain) is drawn from a study of T cell responses to AZD1222 COVID-19 vaccine. Study-level results: Most donors were white British, females outnumbered males, and clonal diversity was possibly underestimated. All repertoire sampling was performed exclusively after the peak T cell response. In the spike-specific TCR repertoire, nearly half reportedly target unmutated variant regions. Two AZD1222 doses significantly raised spike-specific TCR breadth and depth over controls.

Germline values: CDR1 SNHLY, CDR2 FYNNEI. With V trimmed by 4 bases and J by 3 bases, 3 bases remained unmatched. This CDR3 comprises 15 residues. To note about this clone: Its antigen is unknown.

Generated by immunoSEQ multiplex PCR, the TCRdb table keeps only in-frame clones and is missing some. The table shows 130,000 to 150,000 clones, with roughly 90% occurring only once. Sequences were derived from peripheral blood, sampled on day 0 of AZD1222 vaccination. The sequence came from an adult in good health. The chain carries TRBV2 and TRBJ1-5; 10 nucleotides agree with TRBD1. The chain's CDR3 is CASSGTGGINQPQHF. The CDR3 DNA is TGTGCCAGCAGTGGGACAGGGGGAATCAATCAGCCCCAGCATTTT.